Listed below are T cell receptor beta chains from one sample, sequenced in a study of T-cell memory formation after mild COVID-19. Each CDR3 protein is one row after TCRdb ran MiXCR on the 5' RACE reads. This sample yields around 130,000 distinct CDR3 sequences, of which more than 13% are seen a single time; about 26% belongs to the top ten. Sequencing used PBMCs or a T cell subset sorted from them (not recorded which). The receptors shown here come from an adult woman who had mild COVID-19 (a few samples of this study predate the infection). Cell type and time point are not known. Both conserved end residues are part of each CDR3. A D gene is named only where the DNA matches it firmly. Size tells how often a clone was seen (once, few, many) or the class of an expanded clone, and some rows leave it out.

J gene,D gene,CDR3 length,V gene,clone size,CDR3 protein,CDR3 DNA
TRBJ2-5,-,11,TRBV7-2,many,CASSFQETQYF,TGTGCCAGCAGCTTCCAAGAGACCCAGTACTTC
TRBJ2-7,-,16,TRBV7-9,-,CASSLTRASSPYEQYF,TGTGCCAGCAGCTTAACCAGGGCCTCTTCCCCCTACGAGCAGTACTTC
TRBJ2-7,-,13,TRBV5-6,few,CASSPGQTGEQYF,TGTGCCAGCAGCCCTGGACAGACGGGAGAGCAGTACTTC
TRBJ2-1,-,8,TRBV7-3,few,CASLGGFF,TGTGCCAGCCTAGGTGGGTTCTTC
TRBJ1-5,TRBD1,14,TRBV12-3/TRBV12-4,-,CASSFDRGGQPQHF,TGTGCCAGCAGTTTCGACAGGGGTGGCCAGCCCCAGCATTTT
TRBJ2-7,TRBD2,14,TRBV5-1,many,CASSLLAGSYEQYF,TGCGCCAGCAGCTTGCTAGCGGGGAGCTACGAGCAGTACTTC
TRBJ2-3,TRBD2,19,TRBV7-9,-,CASRPRLAGGSASTDTQYF,TGTGCCAGCAGACCCCGACTAGCGGGGGGGAGTGCTAGCACAGATACGCAGTATTTT
TRBJ2-2,-,17,TRBV7-3,few,CASSLTGYTVNTGELFF,TGTGCCAGCAGCTTAACAGGCTACACCGTTAACACCGGGGAGCTGTTTTTT
TRBJ1-5,TRBD1,15,TRBV4-1,-,CASSQPGQGIQPQHF,TGCGCCAGCAGCCAACCGGGACAGGGGATTCAGCCCCAGCATTTT
TRBJ1-3,-,16,TRBV20-1,few,CSARDYPSGSGNTIYF,TGCAGTGCTAGAGATTACCCTTCAGGGTCTGGAAACACCATATATTTT
TRBJ2-7,-,14,TRBV5-1,few,CASSLEDFGYEQYF,TGCGCCAGCAGCTTGGAGGACTTCGGTTACGAGCAGTACTTC
TRBJ2-1,TRBD2,15,TRBV12-3/TRBV12-4,few,CASSGLAGGPHEQFF,TGTGCCAGCAGTGGACTAGCGGGGGGGCCTCATGAGCAGTTCTTC
TRBJ2-3,TRBD1,15,TRBV5-8,few,CASSFTGGATDTQYF,TGTGCCAGCAGCTTTACAGGGGGCGCGACAGATACGCAGTATTTT
TRBJ2-3,-,13,TRBV11-2,few,CASSAPGGDTQYF,TGTGCCAGCAGCGCTCCTGGGGGGGATACGCAGTATTTT
TRBJ2-7,TRBD1,14,TRBV5-1,-,CASSSGQESYEQYF,TGCGCCAGCAGCTCTGGACAGGAGTCCTACGAGCAGTACTTC
TRBJ1-3,-,16,TRBV13,few,CASSLRGTFSGNTIYF,TGTGCCAGCAGCTTAAGGGGGACTTTCTCTGGAAACACCATATATTTT
TRBJ1-2,-,13,TRBV14,many,CASSLSRARGYTF,TGTGCCAGCAGCCTCTCGAGGGCGCGTGGCTACACCTTC
TRBJ2-5,TRBD2,16,TRBV4-3,few,CASSQAFSGKGETQYF,TGCGCCAGCAGCCAAGCGTTTAGCGGGAAGGGAGAGACCCAGTACTTC
TRBJ1-4,TRBD1,15,TRBV29-1,-,CSVETGGGNLEKLFF,TGCAGCGTGGAAACAGGGGGAGGAAACCTTGAAAAACTGTTTTTT
TRBJ2-2,TRBD2,19,TRBV7-9,-,CASSGPVWGRVHHTGELFF,TGTGCCAGCAGCGGGCCGGTTTGGGGGAGGGTCCACCACACCGGGGAGCTGTTTTTT
TRBJ2-3,TRBD1,14,TRBV14,-,CASSLDRARDTQYF,TGTGCCAGCAGCCTTGACAGGGCCCGGGATACGCAGTATTTT
TRBJ1-1,TRBD1,14,TRBV5-1,many,CASSLGQGATEAFF,TGCGCCAGCAGCCTGGGACAGGGGGCGACTGAAGCTTTCTTT
TRBJ2-7,TRBD1,15,TRBV25-1,few,CASSAGRGIPYEQYF,TGTGCCAGCAGTGCCGGCAGGGGGATTCCCTACGAGCAGTACTTC
TRBJ1-2,-,13,TRBV27,-,CASRAIGLLGYTF,TGTGCCAGCCGCGCCATAGGGTTGTTAGGCTACACCTTC
TRBJ2-7,TRBD2,17,TRBV4-1,few,CASSQEFVAGVLYEQYF,TGCGCCAGCAGCCAAGAATTTGTTGCGGGGGTCCTCTACGAGCAGTACTTC
TRBJ2-7,-,13,TRBV7-9,many,CASSPSGDYEQYF,TGTGCCAGCAGCCCCTCTGGCGATTACGAGCAGTACTTC
TRBJ2-7,-,13,TRBV20-1,once,CSAIGQLDYEQYF,TGCAGTGCTATAGGGCAGCTAGACTACGAGCAGTACTTC
TRBJ2-7,TRBD2,15,TRBV29-1,few,CSVEELGGGRMEQYF,TGCAGCGTTGAAGAATTAGGCGGGGGTCGGATGGAGCAGTACTTC
TRBJ1-6,TRBD1,15,TRBV19,-,CASSMMGGGGSPLHF,TGTGCCAGTAGTATGATGGGAGGGGGCGGTTCACCCCTCCACTTT
TRBJ2-1,-,18,TRBV15,-,CATSRDEVGMWSFNEQFF,TGTGCCACCAGCAGAGACGAGGTGGGCATGTGGTCGTTCAATGAGCAGTTCTTC
TRBJ2-1,TRBD1,15,TRBV24-1,-,CATSEEGGPYNEQFF,TGTGCCACAAGTGAGGAAGGGGGCCCCTACAATGAGCAGTTCTTC
TRBJ2-3,-,15,TRBV6-6,few,CASSNQQGSTDTQYF,TGTGCCAGCAGCAACCAGCAGGGGAGCACAGATACGCAGTATTTT
TRBJ1-1,-,16,TRBV5-5,few,CASSLPPAGRDTEAFF,TGTGCCAGCAGCTTGCCGCCAGCGGGAAGGGACACTGAAGCTTTCTTT
TRBJ1-5,-,14,TRBV20-1,few,CSARDQGFGQPQHF,TGCAGTGCTAGAGATCAGGGTTTTGGTCAGCCCCAGCATTTT
TRBJ2-7,-,15,TRBV7-3,-,CASSEYQGSSYEQYF,TGTGCCAGCAGCGAATACCAGGGGTCCTCCTACGAGCAGTACTTC
TRBJ2-5,-,16,TRBV28,few,CASSLVRTGLQETQYF,TGTGCCAGCAGTCTGGTCAGGACCGGTCTCCAAGAGACCCAGTACTTC
TRBJ2-1,-,16,TRBV5-1,-,CASSLALPASYNEQFF,TGCGCCAGCAGCTTGGCCCTCCCCGCGTCCTACAATGAGCAGTTCTTC
TRBJ2-3,-,15,TRBV5-1,few,CASRKRSASTDTQYF,TGCGCCAGCAGAAAACGTTCGGCTAGCACAGATACGCAGTATTTT
TRBJ2-7,TRBD2,16,TRBV5-1,once,CASSLTSGWDSYEQYF,TGCGCCAGCAGCCTGACTAGCGGGTGGGACTCCTACGAGCAGTACTTC
TRBJ2-1,TRBD1,16,TRBV24-1,few,CATSEADRDLYNEQFF,TGTGCCACCAGTGAGGCGGACAGGGATTTATACAATGAGCAGTTCTTC
TRBJ1-2,TRBD1,16,TRBV11-2,-,CASSLELEKGAIGYTF,TGTGCCAGCAGCTTAGAGTTAGAAAAGGGGGCGATTGGCTACACCTTC
TRBJ2-5,-,17,TRBV4-1,few,CASSQDNLGGGQETQYF,TGCGCCAGCAGCCAAGATAATCTCGGGGGAGGACAAGAGACCCAGTACTTC
TRBJ2-1,TRBD2,16,TRBV24-1,few,CATSDYGGGPYNAQFF,TGTGCCACCAGTGATTACGGGGGAGGGCCCTACAATGCGCAGTTCTTC
TRBJ1-2,-,15,TRBV21-1,-,CASSKVQGSNYGYTF,TGTGCCAGCAGCAAGGTACAGGGCTCGAACTATGGCTACACCTTC
TRBJ2-3,-,16,TRBV7-9,-,CASSDRSGSGTDTQYF,TGTGCCAGCAGCGACAGATCCGGGAGTGGCACAGATACGCAGTATTTT
TRBJ2-6,-,13,TRBV29-1,-,CSVVVPGANVLTF,TGCAGCGTTGTGGTACCTGGGGCCAACGTCCTGACTTTC
TRBJ1-4,-,15,TRBV7-9,few,CASSSETGSNEKLFF,TGTGCCAGCAGCTCTGAGACCGGTTCTAATGAAAAACTGTTTTTT
TRBJ1-2,TRBD1,13,TRBV29-1,few,CSVGKGGVSGYTF,TGCAGCGTTGGTAAAGGGGGCGTTTCTGGCTACACCTTC
TRBJ2-5,-,14,TRBV6-2/TRBV6-3,few,CASSYFRGQETQYF,TGTGCCAGCAGTTACTTCAGGGGCCAAGAGACCCAGTACTTC
TRBJ2-7,-,14,TRBV7-9,-,CASSLVGHSYEQYF,TGTGCCAGCAGCTTAGTGGGTCACTCCTACGAGCAGTACTTC
TRBJ2-1,TRBD2,18,TRBV30,few,CAWSVESLGLAGYNEQFF,TGTGCCTGGAGTGTAGAAAGCCTGGGACTAGCGGGTTACAATGAGCAGTTCTTC
TRBJ1-2,TRBD1,16,TRBV3-1,-,CASSQKGQTRGYGYTF,TGTGCCAGCAGCCAAAAGGGACAGACGCGTGGTTATGGCTACACCTTC
TRBJ2-1,TRBD2,16,TRBV4-1,many,CASSQDRGRAGDEQFF,TGCGCCAGCAGCCAAGATCGCGGGAGGGCCGGTGATGAGCAGTTCTTC